A selection of T cell receptor beta chains follows, all from one sample in a study of cytomegalovirus exposure and HLA in healthy donors. Profiled with immunoSEQ multiplex PCR; TCRdb holds only in-frame clones, not every one. The table records some 100,000 clones, about 78% of them present only once. The source material was PBMCs. Source of these receptors: a woman between 40 and 50 years old in good health and CMV-seropositive. The CDR3 runs from the conserved cysteine through the conserved F or W. The D gene is left open where the match is weak. The size entry is marked missing in some rows and otherwise reads once, few, many or a size class.

>TRBD1|few|TRBJ2-6|TRBV5-4
CASSVTGVFPGANVLTF
TGTGCCAGCAGCGTGACAGGGGTGTTTCCTGGGGCCAACGTCCTGACTTTC
>TRBD1|.|TRBJ1-4|TRBV4-1
CASSQDRANEKLFF
TGCGCCAGCAGTCAGGACAGGGCTAATGAAAAACTGTTTTTT
>.|.|TRBJ1-2|TRBV5-1
CASSFATGANYGYTF
TGCGCCAGCAGCTTCGCGACAGGAGCTAACTATGGCTACACCTTC
>.|.|TRBJ2-5|TRBV5-1
CASREGADPVSETQYF
TGCGCCAGCAGAGAGGGAGCGGATCCGGTTTCAGAGACCCAGTACTTC
>TRBD1|.|TRBJ1-5|TRBV18
CASSPPGTGNQPQHF
TGTGCCAGCTCACCTCCCGGGACAGGCAATCAGCCCCAGCATTTT
>.|.|TRBJ1-6|TRBV7-2
CASSLARGRGSSPLHF
TGTGCCAGCAGCTTAGCGCGTGGGAGGGGCAGCTCACCCCTCCACTTT
>.|few|TRBJ1-6|TRBV4-1
CASGLSPLHF
TGCGCCAGCGGACTTTCACCCCTCCACTTT
>.|.|TRBJ1-1|TRBV30
CAWSGPGVEAFF
TGTGCCTGGAGTGGCCCGGGTGTAGAAGCTTTCTTT
>.|.|TRBJ1-1|TRBV7-9
CASSLAQNTEAFF
TGTGCCAGCAGCTTAGCCCAGAACACTGAAGCTTTCTTT
>.|few|TRBJ1-3|TRBV11-1
CASSDRQAASGNTIYF
TGTGCCAGCAGCGACCGACAGGCCGCCTCTGGAAACACCATATATTTT
>TRBD1|.|TRBJ1-1|TRBV7-3
CASSLGQGNTEAFF
TGTGCCAGCAGCTTGGGACAGGGGAATACTGAAGCTTTCTTT
>.|.|TRBJ1-2|TRBV5-1
CASSLARGENGYTF
TGCGCCAGCAGCTTAGCCAGGGGAGAGAATGGCTACACCTTC
>.|.|TRBJ2-7|TRBV2
CASSRDPGSYEQYF
TGTGCCAGCAGCCGAGACCCGGGGTCCTACGAGCAGTACTTC
>.|.|TRBJ2-5|TRBV6-4
CASSSGAQETQYF
TGTGCCAGCAGTAGTGGAGCTCAAGAGACCCAGTACTTC
>.|few|TRBJ2-1|TRBV5-1
CASKGGGRGNEQFF
TGCGCCAGCAAAGGGGGGGGGAGGGGCAATGAGCAGTTCTTC
>TRBD2|few|TRBJ2-7|TRBV6-5
CASSSRLAGGIYEQYF
TGTGCCAGCAGTTCCAGACTAGCGGGGGGGATCTACGAGCAGTACTTC
>TRBD2|few|TRBJ2-7|TRBV5-1
CASSLGAGGVLSYEQYF
TGCGCCAGCAGCTTGGGGGCCGGGGGGGTACTCTCCTACGAGCAGTACTTC
>.|.|TRBJ2-1|TRBV5-1
CASSLGQVRNEQFF
TGCGCCAGCAGCTTGGGACAGGTTAGGAATGAGCAGTTCTTC
>TRBD1|.|TRBJ1-6|TRBV5-1
CASSLDSRDRGRNSPLHF
TGCGCCAGCAGCTTGGACTCCCGGGACAGGGGGCGGAATTCACCCCTCCACTTT
>.|.|TRBJ2-2|TRBV9
CASSLYTQNTGELFF
TGTGCCAGCAGCCTATATACTCAGAACACCGGGGAGCTGTTTTTT
>TRBD1|.|TRBJ2-3|TRBV25-1
CASSAQGRPTDTQYF
TGTGCCAGCAGTGCACAGGGGAGACCCACAGATACGCAGTATTTT
>.|.|TRBJ2-7|TRBV5-4
CASSLDRAYEQYF
TGTGCCAGCAGCTTGGACAGAGCCTACGAGCAGTACTTC
>TRBD1|.|TRBJ1-1|TRBV27
CASSLSGTGSTFF
TGTGCCAGCAGTTTATCGGGGACAGGGTCAACTTTCTTT
>.|.|TRBJ2-7|TRBV6-1
CASSGVKGGYEQYF
TGTGCCAGCAGTGGGGTAAAGGGAGGCTACGAGCAGTACTTC
>TRBD1|.|TRBJ1-1|TRBV2
CASSVRQGMNTEAFF
TGTGCCAGCAGTGTAAGACAGGGGATGAACACTGAAGCTTTCTTT
>TRBD1|.|TRBJ1-2|TRBV6-5
CASSYSTRGVDYGYTF
TGTGCCAGCAGTTACTCGACCAGGGGGGTGGACTATGGCTACACCTTC
>TRBD1|.|TRBJ1-5|TRBV6-1
CASRDRSFNQPQHF
TGTGCCAGCAGGGACAGGTCCTTCAATCAGCCCCAGCATTTT
>TRBD1|.|TRBJ1-1|TRBV4-1
CASSQVYRGSNEAFF
TGCGCCAGCAGCCAAGTTTACAGGGGATCGAATGAAGCTTTCTTT